The T cell receptor beta chain under discussion was sequenced for a study of blood T cell repertoires in COVID-19. The overall study: From T cells, B-cell-depleted T cells, or PBMCs came the material, which was cDNA or gDNA.

This clone was detected a few times. The length of the CDR3 is 13 residues. Deletions cut 3 bases from V and 3 bases from J, with 8 bases between. Germline V gene lookup returns CDR1 MNHEY and CDR2 SMNVEV (reference sequence). Original analysis: Estimates of nucleated cell counts were drawn from the amplification of reference gene primers. TCRdb's copy holds only in-frame clones and misses some; the assay was immunoSEQ multiplex PCR. The V and J calls and the clone size are those of that table, but D and trimming were determined from the DNA. Among over 200,000 clones listed, 83% were seen once. The TCR sequence derives from a man between 40 and 49 years old with active or convalescent COVID-19. This rearrangement joins TRBV27 to TRBJ1-2, with D perhaps TRBD1 (5 bases). Sequencing was carried out using peripheral blood. CDR3 in amino acids: CASSFKGHYGYTF. CDR3 in DNA: TGTGCCAGCAGTTTCAAGGGGCACTATGGCTACACCTTC.